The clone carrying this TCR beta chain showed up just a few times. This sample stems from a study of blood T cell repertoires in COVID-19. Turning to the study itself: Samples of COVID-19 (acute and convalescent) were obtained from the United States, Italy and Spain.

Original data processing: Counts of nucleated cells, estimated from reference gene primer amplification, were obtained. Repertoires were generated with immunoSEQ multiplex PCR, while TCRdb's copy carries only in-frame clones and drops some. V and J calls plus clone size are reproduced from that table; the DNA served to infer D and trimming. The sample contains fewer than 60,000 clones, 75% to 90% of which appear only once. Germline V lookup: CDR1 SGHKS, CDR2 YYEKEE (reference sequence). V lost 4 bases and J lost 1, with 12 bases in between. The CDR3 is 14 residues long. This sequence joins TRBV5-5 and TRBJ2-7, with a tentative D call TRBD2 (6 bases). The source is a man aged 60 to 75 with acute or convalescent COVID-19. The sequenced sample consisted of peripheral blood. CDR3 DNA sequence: TGTGCCAGCAGCCAGGTTAGCGGATCCTACGAGCAGTACTTC. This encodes CASSQVSGSYEQYF.